Listed below are T cell receptor beta chains from one sample, sequenced in a study of beta chain features in type 1 diabetes. Assay used: immunoSEQ multiplex PCR; TCRdb lists only in-frame clones, some missing. The table shows around 650,000 clones, with about an eighth occurring only once. The material sequenced was naive CD4+ T cells from blood. The receptors here all came from a man between 25 and 39 years old with type 1 diabetes. The CDR3 runs from the conserved cysteine through the conserved F or W. A D gene is named only where the DNA matches it firmly. Size tells how often a clone was seen (once, few, many) or the class of an expanded clone, and some rows leave it out.

V gene,D gene,clone size,J gene,CDR3 protein,CDR3 DNA
TRBV28,NA,NA,TRBJ2-7,CASGGVLVEQYF,TGTGCCAGCGGTGGGGTTTTAGTCGAGCAGTACTTC
TRBV11-2,TRBD1,NA,TRBJ1-2,CASSLVGGTDHGYTF,TGTGCCAGCAGCTTAGTAGGGGGGACAGACCATGGCTACACCTTC
TRBV4-1,TRBD1,few,TRBJ2-1,CASSQERTGGSEQFF,TGCGCCAGCAGCCAAGAAAGGACAGGGGGCAGTGAGCAGTTCTTC
TRBV4-3,NA,NA,TRBJ1-5,CASSSRVQGNQPQHF,TGCGCCAGCAGCTCAAGGGTTCAGGGCAATCAGCCCCAGCATTTT
TRBV5-1,TRBD1,NA,TRBJ2-3,CASSEQGTDTQYF,TGCGCCAGCAGCGAACAGGGGACAGATACGCAGTATTTT
TRBV2,TRBD1,NA,TRBJ1-5,CASSVQGAYQPQHF,TGTGCCAGCAGTGTGCAGGGGGCATATCAGCCCCAGCATTTT
TRBV28,TRBD1,few,TRBJ1-6,CASLRTGETSPLHF,TGTGCCAGCTTACGGACAGGAGAGACTTCACCCCTCCACTTT
TRBV29-1,NA,NA,TRBJ2-1,CSVQRQDEQFF,TGCAGCGTCCAGCGACAGGATGAGCAGTTCTTC
TRBV14,NA,NA,TRBJ2-7,CASSQVSGLSEQYF,TGTGCCAGCAGCCAGGTTTCAGGGTTAAGCGAGCAGTACTTC
TRBV28,NA,few,TRBJ1-2,CASISGQSNYGYTF,TGTGCCAGCATCTCAGGCCAATCTAACTATGGCTACACCTTC
TRBV2,NA,few,TRBJ1-6,CASKANRDFISPLHF,TGTGCCAGCAAAGCGAACCGGGACTTCATTTCACCCCTCCACTTT
TRBV4-1,TRBD1,NA,TRBJ1-4,CASSRGQGPTNEKLFF,TGCGCCAGCAGCCGGGGACAGGGCCCAACTAATGAAAAACTGTTTTTT
TRBV13,NA,NA,TRBJ1-6,CASSLQGLGSPLHF,TGTGCCAGCAGCTTACAGGGCCTCGGTTCACCCCTCCACTTT
TRBV6-6,NA,NA,TRBJ1-5,CASSHEPQHF,TGTGCCAGCAGCCATGAGCCCCAGCATTTT
TRBV18,TRBD1,few,TRBJ2-7,CASSPRAAGTGGDEQYF,TGTGCCAGCTCACCTCGGGCCGCCGGGACAGGGGGCGACGAGCAGTACTTC
TRBV6-5,NA,NA,TRBJ1-3,CASSYSKHFSGNTIYF,TGTGCCAGCAGTTACTCGAAACATTTCTCTGGAAACACCATATATTTT
TRBV6-1,NA,NA,TRBJ2-5,CASSKAQETQYF,TGTGCCAGCAGTAAGGCTCAAGAGACCCAGTACTTC
TRBV10-3,NA,few,TRBJ1-1,CAISESTGLGTEAFF,TGTGCCATCAGTGAGTCTACAGGCCTGGGCACTGAAGCTTTCTTT
TRBV6-6,NA,few,TRBJ2-2,CASRTLATGELFF,TGTGCCAGCAGAACATTGGCAACCGGGGAGCTGTTTTTT
TRBV2,NA,few,TRBJ2-5,CASSTNQETQYF,TGTGCCAGCTCCACAAATCAAGAGACCCAGTACTTC
TRBV11-2,NA,few,TRBJ2-7,CASSFALGYEQYF,TGTGCCAGCAGCTTCGCTTTGGGCTACGAGCAGTACTTC
TRBV19,NA,NA,TRBJ2-3,CASSFGPDTQYF,TGTGCCAGTAGTTTCGGGCCCGATACGCAGTATTTT
TRBV9,NA,NA,TRBJ2-2,CASSVGPQNTGELFF,TGTGCCAGCAGCGTAGGTCCTCAGAACACCGGGGAGCTGTTTTTT
TRBV5-4,NA,NA,TRBJ2-1,CASSLKQGSNEQFF,TGTGCCAGCAGCTTGAAACAGGGTAGTAATGAGCAGTTCTTC
TRBV7-2,NA,NA,TRBJ1-3,CASSQGAGYGNTIYF,TGTGCCAGCAGCCAAGGGGCAGGTTATGGAAACACCATATATTTT
TRBV5-1,TRBD1,few,TRBJ2-2,CASSGGQVNTGELFF,TGCGCCAGCAGCGGGGGACAGGTTAACACCGGGGAGCTGTTTTTT
TRBV2,NA,NA,TRBJ2-7,CASSVQPYEQYF,TGTGCCAGCAGTGTTCAGCCCTACGAGCAGTACTTC
TRBV27,TRBD2,few,TRBJ2-5,CASRSGGAGETQYF,TGTGCCAGCAGGAGCGGGGGGGCAGGAGAGACCCAGTACTTC
TRBV9,NA,NA,TRBJ2-3,CASSVEELAQGTQYF,TGTGCCAGCAGCGTAGAAGAACTAGCCCAAGGTACGCAGTATTTT
TRBV28,NA,NA,TRBJ2-7,CASSFVQSYEQYF,TGTGCCAGCAGTTTTGTACAGTCCTACGAGCAGTACTTC
TRBV25-1,NA,NA,TRBJ1-4,CASSQVTNEKLFF,TGTGCCAGCTCACAAGTAACTAATGAAAAACTGTTTTTT
TRBV7-6,NA,few,TRBJ1-2,CASSEAAIAGAGYTF,TGTGCCAGCAGCGAAGCCGCCATTGCGGGAGCAGGCTACACCTTC
TRBV28,TRBD1,NA,TRBJ1-2,CASSSPTGGLSGYTF,TGTGCCAGCAGTTCTCCGACAGGGGGTTTATCTGGCTACACCTTC
TRBV5-4,NA,NA,TRBJ2-1,CASSLEGRNEQFF,TGTGCCAGCAGCTTGGAGGGGCGGAATGAGCAGTTCTTC
TRBV9,TRBD2,few,TRBJ2-3,CASTGGGFTDTQYF,TGTGCCAGCACGGGAGGGGGGTTCACAGATACGCAGTATTTT
TRBV5-1,TRBD1,few,TRBJ2-3,CASRTTGQSTDTQYF,TGCGCCAGCAGAACCACGGGACAGAGCACAGATACGCAGTATTTT
TRBV7-2,NA,few,TRBJ1-5,CASSTGIKEPQHF,TGTGCCAGCAGCACCGGGATCAAGGAGCCCCAGCATTTT
TRBV5-4,TRBD1,NA,TRBJ2-3,CASSLDRGRDTQYF,TGTGCCAGCAGCCTAGACAGGGGGCGAGATACGCAGTATTTT
TRBV7-8,NA,NA,TRBJ1-2,CASSTPGQIYGYTF,TGTGCCAGCAGCACTCCTGGGCAGATCTATGGCTACACCTTC
TRBV7-6,NA,NA,TRBJ1-3,CASSPTGNSGNTIYF,TGTGCCAGCAGCCCTACAGGGAACTCTGGAAACACCATATATTTT
TRBV9,NA,NA,TRBJ1-2,CASSPDRLGSYGYTF,TGTGCCAGCAGCCCCGACAGACTAGGTTCCTATGGCTACACCTTC
TRBV19,TRBD1,few,TRBJ1-6,CASRDRAHSPLHF,TGTGCCAGCCGGGACAGGGCGCATTCACCCCTCCACTTT
TRBV30,NA,NA,TRBJ2-7,CAWKFGLHYEQYF,TGTGCCTGGAAGTTCGGACTACACTACGAGCAGTACTTC
TRBV7-2,TRBD2,NA,TRBJ2-5,CASSLGLAGGQETQYF,TGTGCCAGCAGCTTAGGTCTAGCGGGGGGTCAAGAGACCCAGTACTTC
TRBV5-1,NA,NA,TRBJ2-3,CASSLSVESTDTQYF,TGCGCCAGCAGCCTTAGCGTGGAGAGCACAGATACGCAGTATTTT